Below are 22 T cell receptor beta chains sequenced from a single sample in a study of blood T cell repertoires in COVID-19. TCRdb's table, derived via immunoSEQ multiplex PCR, lists solely in-frame clones and lacks some. The profile shows about 240,000 clones, approximately 90% of them singletons. The sequencing input was peripheral blood. The receptor source for this set is a man between 60 and 70 years old who had recovered from COVID-19.

The CDR3 loop is CASSEGDSYNSPLHF. In DNA, the CDR3 is TGTGCCAGCAGTGAGGGGGACTCCTATAATTCACCCCTCCACTTT. This chain links TRBV11-1 with TRBJ1-6, with D tentatively TRBD1 (6 bases). This CDR3 spans 15 amino acids. The V end lost 6 bases, the J end lost 0 bases, and 9 bases lay between the germline ends. Germline values: CDR1 SGHAT, CDR2 FQDESV (reference sequence).

The rearrangement links TRBV5-1 to TRBJ2-2; 10 nucleotides line up with TRBD1. Trimming cost V 4 bases and J 3 bases; bases outside gene matches: 6. Per germline, CDR1 SGHRS and CDR2 YFSETQ. The CDR3 contains 16 residues. The CDR3 DNA follows: TGCGCCAGCAGCCACACGGGACAGGGGTACACCGGGGAGCTGTTTTTT. Its protein is CASSHTGQGYTGELFF.

V and J are TRBV19 and TRBJ2-3; TRBD2 aligns across 8 bases. CDR1 is LNHDA, CDR2 SQIVND, per germline (reference sequence). The CDR3 length is 16 residues. With V trimmed by 7 bases and J by 0 bases, 9 bases remained unmatched. CDR3 in amino acids: CASKVAGRLSTDTQYF. The CDR3 nucleotides are TGTGCCAGTAAGGTAGCGGGACGCCTTAGCACAGATACGCAGTATTTT.

This clone was picked up a small number of times. The CDR3 DNA reads as TGCGCCAGCAGCCCGGGGGGTCTCCAAGAGACCCAGTACTTC. Translating gives CASSPGGLQETQYF. This chain links TRBV5-1 with TRBJ2-5; 7 nucleotides agree with TRBD2. The V segment lost 4 bases and the J segment 1 base; nucleotides outside the gene matches: 4. Germline V gene sequence: CDR1 SGHRS, CDR2 YFSETQ. The CDR3 consists of 14 residues.

This chain uses TRBV12-3 or TRBV12-4 with TRBJ1-2; 7 bases match TRBD1. V was clipped by 7 bases and J by 5 bases; unmatched bases: 7. CDR3 length equals 13 residues. For the CDR3, the DNA is TGTGCCAGCACGACAGGGCGGGGATATGGCTACACCTTC. Its protein product is CASTTGRGYGYTF.

This clone was detected only a few times. V and J are TRBV5-8 and TRBJ1-6; D is unresolved. Germline V gives CDR1 SGHTS, CDR2 YDEGEE. The CDR3 spans 13 residues. V gave up 1 base and J gave up 9 bases, with 8 bases separating them. CDR3 in amino acids: CASSLYESSPLHF. The DNA for the CDR3 is TGTGCCAGCAGCTTGTACGAGAGTTCACCCCTCCACTTT.

J is TRBJ2-3 and V is TRBV4-1, with TRBD2 matching 11 bases. V lost 1 base to trimming and J lost 4 bases; unmatched junction nucleotides: 10. The V gene's germline CDR1 is MGHRA and CDR2 YSYEKL. This CDR3 comprises 18 residues. CDR3 loop: CASSQVALTSGGADTQYF. The CDR3 coding sequence is TGCGCCAGCAGCCAAGTTGCCCTTACTAGCGGGGGAGCAGATACGCAGTATTTT.

This sequence joins TRBV15 and TRBJ1-2; D uncertain. Trimming took off 0 bases at V and 1 base at J, with 18 bases between the two ends. The CDR3 runs 18 residues. Germline V lookup: CDR1 LNHNV, CDR2 YYDKDF (reference sequence). CDR3 nucleotide sequence: TGTGCCACCAGCAGAGATCGAAGCGCAAACCACCATAACTATGGCTACACCTTC. Its protein product is CATSRDRSANHHNYGYTF.

The chain recombines TRBV2 with TRBJ2-3, with D unclear. The CDR3 totals 16 residues. The V gene's germline CDR1 is SNHLY and CDR2 FYNNEI. The ends were cut back, 8 bases at V and 1 base at J, with 19 bases in the middle. The CDR3 nucleotides are TGTGCCAGCCCTAACTCCGCGGAAAGCGGCACAGATACGCAGTATTTT. Protein: CASPNSAESGTDTQYF.

This clone was counted between two and nine times. The chain has TRBV24-1 and TRBJ2-2; D remains unclear. The CDR3 is made up of 16 amino acids. Deletions cut 0 bases from V and 1 base from J, with 8 bases between. The germline V gene has CDR1 KGHDR and CDR2 SFDVKD. As DNA, the CDR3 is TGTGCCACCAGTGATTTGCTCCCAGGGAACACCGGGGAGCTGTTTTTT. This sequence encodes CATSDLLPGNTGELFF.

This clone has a single count. The chain recombines TRBV27 with TRBJ2-1; D gene ambiguous. This CDR3 spans 14 amino acids. V was shortened by 0 bases and J by 5 bases, with 8 bases between the two germline ends. Germline V gene sequence: CDR1 MNHEY, CDR2 SMNVEV (reference sequence). The CDR3 here is CASSLSAGNNEQFF. The CDR3 DNA reads as TGTGCCAGCAGTTTATCAGCAGGAAACAATGAGCAGTTCTTC.

The chain uses TRBV10-3 and TRBJ1-2, with D maybe TRBD1 (6 bases). The length of the CDR3 is 16 residues. The V end was cut by 7 bases, the J end by 4 bases, with 22 bases between. Germline-derived CDR1 and CDR2 are ENHRY and SYGVKD. The CDR3 bases are TGTGCCATCACGAAGGACCCCACAGCAGGGGTCTATGGCTACACCTTC. It specifies CAITKDPTAGVYGYTF.

The gene calls are TRBV7-9 and TRBJ2-5; TRBD2 matches 7 bases. CDR3 length equals 15 residues. From germline, CDR1 is SEHNR and CDR2 FQNEAQ (reference sequence). J gave up 5 bases and V 1 base, and 7 bases lay outside the gene matches. For the CDR3, the DNA is TGTGCCAGCAGCTTAGGCGGGAGTTCCGGCGAGACCCAGTACTTC. Translated, it gives CASSLGGSSGETQYF.

The CDR3 reads CASSLALTGELFF. CDR3 nucleotides: TGTGCCAGCAGTCTAGCTCTCACCGGGGAGCTGTTTTTT. This chain uses TRBV27 with TRBJ2-2; weak D call: TRBD2 (5 bases). The CDR3 spans 13 residues. V shed 5 bases and J shed 4 bases, with 8 bases lying between them. Germline lookup yields CDR1 MNHEY and CDR2 SMNVEV (reference sequence).

The sample holds one count of this clone. V is TRBV12-2 and J is TRBJ2-2; the D call in the table, TRBD2, was not verified against the DNA. TRBV12-2 is termed a pseudogene. The CDR3 spans 14 residues. CDR3 in DNA: TGTGCAAGTCGCATCCTCCCTAGGACCGGGGAGCTGTTTTTT. It codes for CASRILPRTGELFF.

This clone was seen a single time. The chain combines TRBV5-4 with TRBJ2-7; D is possibly TRBD2 (5 bases). Germline loops: CDR1 SGHNT, CDR2 YYREEE (reference sequence). Trimming removed 4 bases from V and 0 bases from J, with 11 bases in between. The CDR3 runs to 14 residues. Here the CDR3 reads CASSLGLGSYEQYF. In nucleotides, the CDR3 is TGTGCCAGCAGCCTTGGACTGGGCTCCTACGAGCAGTACTTC. Full variable domain (outside the CDR3, taken from reference TRBV5-4 and TRBJ2-7): ETGVTQSPTHLIKTRGQQVTLRCSSQSGHNTVSWYQQALGQGPQFIFQYYREEENGRGNFPPRFSGLQFPNYSSELNVNALELDDSALYLCASSLGLGSYEQYFGPGTRLTVT.

The chain links TRBV7-7 to TRBJ2-3, with TRBD2 matching 9 bases. Unmatched junction bases numbered 4, after V lost 5 bases and J lost 1 base. The CDR3 totals 15 residues. Per the germline V gene, CDR1 is SSHAT and CDR2 is FNYEAQ (reference sequence). The CDR3 reads CASSPGTSRTDTQYF. In DNA, the CDR3 is TGTGCCAGCAGCCCCGGGACTAGCCGCACAGATACGCAGTATTTT. Using reference TRBV7-7 and TRBJ2-3 for the parts outside the CDR3, the full variable domain is GAGVSQSPRYKVTKRGQDVTLRCDPISSHATLYWYQQALGQGPEFLTYFNYEAQPDKSGLPSDRFSAERPEGSISTLTIQRTEQRDSAMYRCASSPGTSRTDTQYFGPGTRLTVL.

V gene TRBV30 combines with J gene TRBJ2-3; the match to TRBD2 covers 7 bases. CDR1 and CDR2 (germline): GTSNPN, SVGIG (reference sequence). Trimming cost V 4 bases and J 0 bases; bases outside gene matches: 4. The CDR3 sequence is 14 residues long. The chain's CDR3 is CAWTKRGSTDTQYF. The DNA for the CDR3 is TGTGCCTGGACTAAGCGGGGCAGCACAGATACGCAGTATTTT.

Of note for this clone: Distinct nucleotide sequences in the sample also encode this CDR3. V usage is TRBV7-9 and J usage is TRBJ2-5; 8 bases match TRBD2. The J segment lost 4 bases and the V segment lost 5 bases, leaving 3 bases of the junction unmatched. This CDR3 is 13 amino acids long. CDR1 is SEHNR, CDR2 FQNEAQ, per germline (reference sequence). The CDR3 sequence is CASSLRGGETQYF. Here the CDR3 DNA reads TGTGCCAGCAGCCTACGGGGGGGAGAGACCCAGTACTTC.

The chain is built from TRBV15 and TRBJ2-1, with a possible D match to TRBD2 (5 bases). Trimming took 0 bases from V and 8 from J, leaving 17 bases between them. CDR1 and CDR2 (germline): LNHNV, YYDKDF (reference sequence). The CDR3 is 16 amino acids. CDR3: CATSRDVRTGRDEQFF. The CDR3 nucleotides read TGTGCCACCAGCAGAGATGTGAGGACGGGAAGGGATGAGCAGTTCTTC.

The chain couples TRBV29-1 to TRBJ1-3; a possible D gene is TRBD1 (6 bases). The CDR3 consists of 12 residues. The germline CDR1 and CDR2 sequences are SQVTM and ANQGSEA. In DNA form, the CDR3 reads TGCACCTATAGGGGGGGCGGAAACACCATATATTTT. This sequence encodes CTYRGGGNTIYF.

The chain carries TRBV6-5 and TRBJ1-1; 8 bases agree with TRBD1. J lost 7 bases, V lost 6 bases, and 10 bases had no gene match. In germline, CDR1 is MNHEY, CDR2 SVGAGI. The CDR3 consists of 14 residues. CDR3 DNA: TGTGCCAGCAGCCACGACAGGGGAGTAGGTGAAGCTTTCTTT. Amino acid sequence: CASSHDRGVGEAFF.